This TCR beta chain was documented in a study of blood T cell repertoires in COVID-19. Across the whole study: Acute and convalescent COVID-19 specimens originated in the United States, Italy and Spain.

Looked up from germline, CDR1 is SGHNT and CDR2 is YYREEE (reference sequence). The CDR3 loop spans 15 amino acids. V was pared by 2 bases and J by 5 bases, with 13 bases between. Original processing notes: Cell counts per sample came from amplifying reference gene primers. Libraries were prepared by immunoSEQ multiplex PCR; TCRdb keeps only in-frame clonotypes and omits some of them. That table is the source of V, J and clone size, and D and trimming were worked out from the DNA. The sample has approximately 150,000 clones, 70% to 90% seen once. This clonotype was obtained from a human donor with acute or convalescent COVID-19. The donor label of this sample is uncertain. This chain joins TRBV5-4 and TRBJ2-2, with D perhaps matching TRBD1 (5 bases). Sequenced input: peripheral blood. CDR3 sequence reads: CASSLSGLKTGELFF. The CDR3, as DNA: TGTGCCAGCAGCTTATCAGGGTTGAAGACCGGGGAGCTGTTTTTT. The entire variable domain, with the rest obtained from reference TRBV5-4 and TRBJ2-2, is as follows: ETGVTQSPTHLIKTRGQQVTLRCSSQSGHNTVSWYQQALGQGPQFIFQYYREEENGRGNFPPRFSGLQFPNYSSELNVNALELDDSALYLCASSLSGLKTGELFFGEGSRLTVL.